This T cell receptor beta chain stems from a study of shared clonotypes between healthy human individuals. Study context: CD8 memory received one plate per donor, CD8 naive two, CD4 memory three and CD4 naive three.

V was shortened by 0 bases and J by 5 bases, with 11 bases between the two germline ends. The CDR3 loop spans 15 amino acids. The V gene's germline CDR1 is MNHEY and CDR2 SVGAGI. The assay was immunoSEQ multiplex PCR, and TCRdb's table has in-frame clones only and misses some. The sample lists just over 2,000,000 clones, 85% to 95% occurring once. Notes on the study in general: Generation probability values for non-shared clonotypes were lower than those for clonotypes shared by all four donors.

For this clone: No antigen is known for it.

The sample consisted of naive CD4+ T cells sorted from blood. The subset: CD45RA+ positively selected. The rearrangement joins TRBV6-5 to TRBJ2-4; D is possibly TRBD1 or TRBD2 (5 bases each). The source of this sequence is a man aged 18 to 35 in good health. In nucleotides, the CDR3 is TGTGCCAGCAGTTACTCGAGGGCAGGGCAAAACATTCAGTACTTC. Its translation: CASSYSRAGQNIQYF.